This TCR beta chain was profiled in a study of T cell repertoires in cytomegalovirus infection. Across the study: CMV epitopes, recently identified HLA-C-restricted and well-studied HLA-B-restricted, were used. Both CMV infection and a matching HLA type were indicated by public TCR beta signatures.

A few counts support this clonotype. Its cognate antigen is unknown. Germline V lookup: CDR1 SEHNR, CDR2 FQNEAQ (reference sequence). V was cut by 5 bases and J by 9 bases, with 14 bases left in between. CDR3 size: 14 residues. TCRdb re-called the reads with MiXCR, one entry per CDR3 protein. The sample lists about 700,000 distinct CDR3 sequences, roughly 30% occurring once. The source is a human donor in good health (CMV status not recorded). Some clones in this sample may be carry-over from other donors' samples. The sample was cultured PBMCs, taken from culture after CMV antigen stimulation. The V gene is TRBV7-9, the J gene TRBJ1-6; a weak D match, TRBD1 (5 bases). The CDR3 loop reads CASSGRDYSSPLHF. The DNA for the CDR3 is TGTGCCAGCAGCGGGAGGGACTACTCTTCACCCCTCCACTTT. The complete variable domain, with remaining parts taken from reference TRBV7-9 and TRBJ1-6, reads DTGVSQNPRHKITKRGQNVTFRCDPISEHNRLYWYRQTLGQGPEFLTYFQNEAQLEKSRLLSDRFSAERPKGSFSTLEIQRTEQGDSAMYLCASSGRDYSSPLHFGNGTRLTVT.